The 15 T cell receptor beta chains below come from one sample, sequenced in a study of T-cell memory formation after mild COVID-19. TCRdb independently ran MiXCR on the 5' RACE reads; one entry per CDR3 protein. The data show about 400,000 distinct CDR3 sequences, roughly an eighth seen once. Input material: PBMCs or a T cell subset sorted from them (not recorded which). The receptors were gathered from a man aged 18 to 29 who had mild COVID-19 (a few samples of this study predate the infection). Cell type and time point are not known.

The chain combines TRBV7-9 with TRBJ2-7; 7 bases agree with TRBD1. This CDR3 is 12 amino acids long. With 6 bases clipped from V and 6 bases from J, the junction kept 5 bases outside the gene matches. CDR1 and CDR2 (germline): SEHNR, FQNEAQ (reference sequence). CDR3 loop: CASSSTGAEQYF. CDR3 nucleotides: TGTGCCAGCAGTTCAACAGGGGCCGAGCAGTACTTC.

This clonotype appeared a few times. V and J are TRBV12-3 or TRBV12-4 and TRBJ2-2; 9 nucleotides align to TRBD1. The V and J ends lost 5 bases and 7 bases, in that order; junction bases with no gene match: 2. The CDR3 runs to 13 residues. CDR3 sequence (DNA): TGTGCCAGCAGTCGGACAGGGGACGGGGAGCTGTTTTTT. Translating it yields CASSRTGDGELFF.

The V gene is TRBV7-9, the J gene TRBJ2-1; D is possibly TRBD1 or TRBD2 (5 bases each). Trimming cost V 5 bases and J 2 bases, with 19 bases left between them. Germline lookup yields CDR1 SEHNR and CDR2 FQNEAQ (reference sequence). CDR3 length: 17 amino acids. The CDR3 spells CASSARDQPTPYNEQFF. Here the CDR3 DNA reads TGTGCCAGCAGCGCCCGGGACCAACCTACCCCCTACAATGAGCAGTTCTTC. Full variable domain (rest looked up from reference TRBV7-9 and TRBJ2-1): DTGVSQNPRHKITKRGQNVTFRCDPISEHNRLYWYRQTLGQGPEFLTYFQNEAQLEKSRLLSDRFSAERPKGSFSTLEIQRTEQGDSAMYLCASSARDQPTPYNEQFFGPGTRLTVL.

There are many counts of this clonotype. The CDR3 protein is CASSPAGQETQYF. The CDR3 bases are TGTGCCAGCAGTCCCGCAGGCCAAGAGACCCAGTACTTC. The rearrangement uses TRBV12-3 or TRBV12-4 and TRBJ2-5; D gene uncertain. V was shortened by 5 bases and J by 1 base, with 8 bases between the two germline ends. The CDR3 spans 13 residues.

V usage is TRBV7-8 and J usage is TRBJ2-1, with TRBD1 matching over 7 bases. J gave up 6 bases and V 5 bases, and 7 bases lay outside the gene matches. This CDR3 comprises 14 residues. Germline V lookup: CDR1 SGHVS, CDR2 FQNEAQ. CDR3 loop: CASSRYNRGNEQFF. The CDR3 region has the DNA TGTGCCAGCAGCCGGTATAACAGGGGCAATGAGCAGTTCTTC.

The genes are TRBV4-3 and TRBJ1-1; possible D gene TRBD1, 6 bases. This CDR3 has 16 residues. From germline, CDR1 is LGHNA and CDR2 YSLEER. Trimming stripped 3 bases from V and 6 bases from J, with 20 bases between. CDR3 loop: CASSHVGGRVFAEAFF. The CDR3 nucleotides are TGCGCCAGCAGCCATGTGGGGGGCAGGGTTTTTGCTGAAGCTTTCTTT.

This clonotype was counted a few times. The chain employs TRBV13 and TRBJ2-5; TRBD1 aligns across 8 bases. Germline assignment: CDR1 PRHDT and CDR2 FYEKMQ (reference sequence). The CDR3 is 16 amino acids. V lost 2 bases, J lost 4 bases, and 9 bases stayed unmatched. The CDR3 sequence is CASSLSGRGRGETQYF. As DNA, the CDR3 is TGTGCCAGCAGCTTAAGTGGCAGGGGGCGCGGAGAGACCCAGTACTTC.

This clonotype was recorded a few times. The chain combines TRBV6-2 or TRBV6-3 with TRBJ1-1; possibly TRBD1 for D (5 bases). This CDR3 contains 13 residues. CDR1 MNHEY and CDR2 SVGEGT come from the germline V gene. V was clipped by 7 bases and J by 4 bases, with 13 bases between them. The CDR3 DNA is TGTGCCAGCACCGGCGCCAGGGCCACTGAAGCTTTCTTT. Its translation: CASTGARATEAFF.

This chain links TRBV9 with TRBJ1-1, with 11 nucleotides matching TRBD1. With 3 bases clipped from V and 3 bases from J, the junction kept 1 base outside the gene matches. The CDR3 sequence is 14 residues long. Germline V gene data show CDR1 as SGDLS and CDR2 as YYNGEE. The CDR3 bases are TGTGCCAGCAGCGGGGGACAGGGGGACACTGAAGCTTTCTTT. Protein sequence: CASSGGQGDTEAFF.

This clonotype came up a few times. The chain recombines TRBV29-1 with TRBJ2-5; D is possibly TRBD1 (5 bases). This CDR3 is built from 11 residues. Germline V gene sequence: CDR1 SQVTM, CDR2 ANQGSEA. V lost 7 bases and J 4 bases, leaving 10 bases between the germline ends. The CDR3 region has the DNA TGCAGCGCTTCTAGGGGAGAGACCCAGTACTTC. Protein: CSASRGETQYF.

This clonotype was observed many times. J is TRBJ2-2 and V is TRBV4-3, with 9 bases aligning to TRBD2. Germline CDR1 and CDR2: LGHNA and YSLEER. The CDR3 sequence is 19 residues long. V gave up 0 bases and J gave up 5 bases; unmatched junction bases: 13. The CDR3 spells CASSQDPPEAGGGTGELFF. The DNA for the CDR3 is TGCGCCAGCAGCCAAGATCCCCCAGAAGCGGGGGGTGGGACCGGGGAGCTGTTTTTT.

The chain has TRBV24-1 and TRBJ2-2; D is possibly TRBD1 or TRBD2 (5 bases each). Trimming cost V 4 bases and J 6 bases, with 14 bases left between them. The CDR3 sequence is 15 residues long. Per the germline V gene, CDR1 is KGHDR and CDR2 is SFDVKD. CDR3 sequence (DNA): TGTGCCACCAGTGACCCTCGAGAGGGGCCCGGGGAGCTGTTTTTT. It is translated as CATSDPREGPGELFF.

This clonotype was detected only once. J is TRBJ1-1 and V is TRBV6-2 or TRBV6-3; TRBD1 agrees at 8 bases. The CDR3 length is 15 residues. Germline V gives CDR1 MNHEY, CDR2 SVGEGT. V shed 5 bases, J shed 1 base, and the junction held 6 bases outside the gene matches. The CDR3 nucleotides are TGTGCCAGCAGTACGGACAGGGTCGAGAACACTGAAGCTTTCTTT. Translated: CASSTDRVENTEAFF.

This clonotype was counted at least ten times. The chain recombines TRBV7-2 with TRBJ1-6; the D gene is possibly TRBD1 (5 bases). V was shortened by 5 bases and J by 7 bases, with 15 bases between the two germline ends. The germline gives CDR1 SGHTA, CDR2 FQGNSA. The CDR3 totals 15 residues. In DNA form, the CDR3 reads TGTGCCAGCAGCAGCGTTGGGTGGGACAATTCACCCCTCCACTTT. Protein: CASSSVGWDNSPLHF.

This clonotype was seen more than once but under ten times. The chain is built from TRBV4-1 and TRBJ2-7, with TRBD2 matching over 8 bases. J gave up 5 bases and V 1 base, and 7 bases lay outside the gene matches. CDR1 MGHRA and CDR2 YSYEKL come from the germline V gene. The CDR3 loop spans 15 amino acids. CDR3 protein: CASSQGGGGLDEQYF. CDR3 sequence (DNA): TGCGCCAGCAGCCAAGGTGGCGGGGGGTTGGACGAGCAGTACTTC.